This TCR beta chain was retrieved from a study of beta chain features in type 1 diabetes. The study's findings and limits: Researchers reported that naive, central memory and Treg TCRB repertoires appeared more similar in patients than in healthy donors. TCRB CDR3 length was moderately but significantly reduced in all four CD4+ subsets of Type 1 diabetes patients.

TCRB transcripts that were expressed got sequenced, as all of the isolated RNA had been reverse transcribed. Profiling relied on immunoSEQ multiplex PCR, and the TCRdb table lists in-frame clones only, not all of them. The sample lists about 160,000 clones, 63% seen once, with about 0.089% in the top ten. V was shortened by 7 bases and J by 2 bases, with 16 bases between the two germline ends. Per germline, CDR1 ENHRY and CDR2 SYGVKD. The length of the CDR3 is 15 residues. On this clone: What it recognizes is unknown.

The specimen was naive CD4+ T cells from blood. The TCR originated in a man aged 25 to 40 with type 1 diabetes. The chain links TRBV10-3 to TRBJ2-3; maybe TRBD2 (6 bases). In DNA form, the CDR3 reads TGTGCCATCATGACCGAAAGGCGGGACACAGATACGCAGTATTTT. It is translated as CAIMTERRDTDTQYF.